The table lists the clone carrying this TCR beta chain with a count of one. Its target is unknown. These data belong to a study of cytomegalovirus exposure and HLA in healthy donors. The PCR used 60 Vbeta and 13 Jbeta primers. Method: immunoSEQ multiplex PCR; TCRdb's copy keeps in-frame clones and lacks some. The profile shows some 99,000 clones, about two thirds of them singletons. The CDR3 covers 12 residues. Germline-derived CDR1 and CDR2 are KGHSH and LQKENI. The V end lost 1 base, the J end lost 7 bases, and 7 bases lay between the germline ends. Study-wide points: It was likely that a cluster of highly shared sequence variants was a sequencing artifact.

The genes are TRBV18 and TRBJ1-1, with D unresolved. The receptor comes from a female donor in good health and CMV-seronegative. The sample was PBMCs. The CDR3 DNA sequence: TGTGCCAGCTCACCACGGGGAGATGAAGCTTTCTTT. As protein: CASSPRGDEAFF.